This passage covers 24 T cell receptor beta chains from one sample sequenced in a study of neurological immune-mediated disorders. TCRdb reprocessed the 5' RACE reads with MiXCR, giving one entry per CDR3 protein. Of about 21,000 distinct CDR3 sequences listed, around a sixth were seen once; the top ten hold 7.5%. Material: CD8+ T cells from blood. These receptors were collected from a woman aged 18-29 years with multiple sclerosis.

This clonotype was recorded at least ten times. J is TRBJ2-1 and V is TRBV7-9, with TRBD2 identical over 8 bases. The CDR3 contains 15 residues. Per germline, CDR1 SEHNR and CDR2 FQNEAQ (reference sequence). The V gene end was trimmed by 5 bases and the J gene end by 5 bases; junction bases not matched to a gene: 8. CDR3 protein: CASSKPGGGHNEQFF. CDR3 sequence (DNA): TGTGCCAGCAGCAAACCGGGGGGGGGACACAATGAGCAGTTCTTC.

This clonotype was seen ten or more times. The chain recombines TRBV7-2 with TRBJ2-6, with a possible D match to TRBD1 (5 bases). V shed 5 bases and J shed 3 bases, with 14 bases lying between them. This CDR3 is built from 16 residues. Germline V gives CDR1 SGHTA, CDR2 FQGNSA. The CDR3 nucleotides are TGTGCCAGCAGCGTATGGACGCAGGGTGGGGCCAACGTCCTGACTTTC. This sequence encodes CASSVWTQGGANVLTF.

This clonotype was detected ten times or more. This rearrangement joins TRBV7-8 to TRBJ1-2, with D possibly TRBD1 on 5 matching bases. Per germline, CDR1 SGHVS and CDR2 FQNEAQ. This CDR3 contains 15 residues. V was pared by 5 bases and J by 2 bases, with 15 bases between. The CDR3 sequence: CASSLGVAGNYGYTF. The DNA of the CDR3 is TGTGCCAGCAGCCTAGGGGTAGCGGGGAACTATGGCTACACCTTC. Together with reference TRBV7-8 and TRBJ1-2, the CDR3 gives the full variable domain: GAGVSQSPRYKVAKRGQDVALRCDPISGHVSLFWYQQALGQGPEFLTYFQNEAQLDKSGLPSDRFFAERPEGSVSTLKIQRTQQEDSAVYLCASSLGVAGNYGYTFGSGTRLTVV.

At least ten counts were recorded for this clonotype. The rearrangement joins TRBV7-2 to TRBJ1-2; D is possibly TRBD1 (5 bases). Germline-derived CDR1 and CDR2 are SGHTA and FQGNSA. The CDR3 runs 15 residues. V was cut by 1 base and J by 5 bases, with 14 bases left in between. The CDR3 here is CASSLGGLDGYGYTF. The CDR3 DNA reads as TGTGCCAGCAGCTTAGGGGGGTTGGACGGTTATGGCTACACCTTC.

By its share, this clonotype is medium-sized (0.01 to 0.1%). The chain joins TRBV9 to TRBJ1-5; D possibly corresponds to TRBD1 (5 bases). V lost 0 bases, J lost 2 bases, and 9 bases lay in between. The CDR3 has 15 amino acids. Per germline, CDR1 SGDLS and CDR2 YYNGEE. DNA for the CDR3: TGTGCCAGCAGCGTAGCTTCGGGGGGCAATCAGCCCCAGCATTTT. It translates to CASSVASGGNQPQHF. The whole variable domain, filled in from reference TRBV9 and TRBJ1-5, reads DSGVTQTPKHLITATGQRVTLRCSPRSGDLSVYWYQQSLDQGLQFLIQYYNGEERAKGNILERFSAQQFPDLHSELNLSSLELGDSALYFCASSVASGGNQPQHFGDGTRLSIL.

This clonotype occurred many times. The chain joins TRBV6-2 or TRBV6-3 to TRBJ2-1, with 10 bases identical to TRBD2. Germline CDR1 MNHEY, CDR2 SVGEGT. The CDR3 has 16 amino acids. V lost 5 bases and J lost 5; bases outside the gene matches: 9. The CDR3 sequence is CASSPLGTSVDNEQFF. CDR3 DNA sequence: TGTGCCAGCAGTCCCCTCGGGACTAGCGTTGACAATGAGCAGTTCTTC.

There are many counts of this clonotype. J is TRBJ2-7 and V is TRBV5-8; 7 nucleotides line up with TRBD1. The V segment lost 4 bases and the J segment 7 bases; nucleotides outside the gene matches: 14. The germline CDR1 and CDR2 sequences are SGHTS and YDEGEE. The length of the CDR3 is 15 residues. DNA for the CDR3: TGTGCCAGCAGCAGCCGGGACAGCCCTCTGGGGGAGCAGTACGTC. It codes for CASSSRDSPLGEQYV.

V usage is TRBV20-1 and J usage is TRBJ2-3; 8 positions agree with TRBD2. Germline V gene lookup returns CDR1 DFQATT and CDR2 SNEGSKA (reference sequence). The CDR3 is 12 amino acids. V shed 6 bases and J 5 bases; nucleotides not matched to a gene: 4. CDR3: CSAKRGLDTQYF. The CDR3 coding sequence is TGCAGTGCGAAGCGGGGGCTAGATACGCAGTATTTT.

For the CDR3, the DNA is TGTGCCAGCAGGGGACAGGCAGGTAGCAATCAGCCCCAGCATTTT. This codes for CASRGQAGSNQPQHF. The chain couples TRBV6-1 to TRBJ1-5; 8 bases fit TRBD1. The CDR3 extends over 15 amino acids. Trimming removed 6 bases from V and 0 bases from J; junction bases left unmatched: 4. CDR1 MNHNS and CDR2 SASEGT come from the germline V gene.

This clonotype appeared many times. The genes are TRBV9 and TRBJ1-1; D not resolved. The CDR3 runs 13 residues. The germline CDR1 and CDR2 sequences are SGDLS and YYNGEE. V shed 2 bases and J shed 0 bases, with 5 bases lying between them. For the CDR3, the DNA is TGTGCCAGCAGCGTGACACTGAACACTGAAGCTTTCTTT. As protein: CASSVTLNTEAFF.

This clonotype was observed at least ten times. CDR3 nucleotides: TGTGCCAGCAGCCCCAAGACAGACAATGAGCAGTTCTTC. This translates into CASSPKTDNEQFF. This chain links TRBV7-9 with TRBJ2-1, with D maybe TRBD1 (5 bases). The ends were cut back, 5 bases at V and 5 bases at J, with 10 bases in the middle. The germline gives CDR1 SEHNR, CDR2 FQNEAQ (reference sequence). This CDR3 has 13 residues.

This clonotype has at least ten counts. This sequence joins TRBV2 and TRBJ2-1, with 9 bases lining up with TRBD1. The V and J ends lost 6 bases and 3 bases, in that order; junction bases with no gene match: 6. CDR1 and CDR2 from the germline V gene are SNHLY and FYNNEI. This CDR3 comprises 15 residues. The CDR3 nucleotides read TGTGCCAGCAGCGACGGGACAGGGTTCTACAATGAGCAGTTCTTC. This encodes CASSDGTGFYNEQFF.

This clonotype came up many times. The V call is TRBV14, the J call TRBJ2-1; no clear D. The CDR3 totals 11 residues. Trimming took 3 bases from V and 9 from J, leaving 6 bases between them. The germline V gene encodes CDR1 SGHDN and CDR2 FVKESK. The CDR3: CASSHNAEQFF. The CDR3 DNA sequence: TGTGCCAGCAGCCACAATGCTGAGCAGTTCTTC.

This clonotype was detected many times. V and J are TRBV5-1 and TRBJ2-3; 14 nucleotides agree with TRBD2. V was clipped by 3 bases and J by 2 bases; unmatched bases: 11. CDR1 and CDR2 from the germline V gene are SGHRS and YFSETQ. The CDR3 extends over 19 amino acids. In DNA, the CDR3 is TGCGCCAGCAGCTCGACTAGCGGGGGGGGTTTGTCCTTCACAGATACGCAGTATTTT. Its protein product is CASSSTSGGGLSFTDTQYF. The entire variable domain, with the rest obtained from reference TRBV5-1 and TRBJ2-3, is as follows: KAGVTQTPRYLIKTRGQQVTLSCSPISGHRSVSWYQQTPGQGLQFLFEYFSETQRNKGNFPGRFSGRQFSNSRSEMNVSTLELGDSALYLCASSSTSGGGLSFTDTQYFGPGTRLTVL.

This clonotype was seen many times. This CDR3 is CASSLSPGRYNEQFF. The CDR3 DNA is TGTGCCAGCAGCTTATCACCCGGACGATACAATGAGCAGTTCTTC. V is TRBV11-2 and J is TRBJ2-1, with D uncertain. The CDR3 is made up of 15 amino acids. CDR1 is SGHAT, CDR2 FQNNGV, per germline. The V end lost 2 bases, the J end lost 4 bases, and 12 bases lay between the germline ends. Filled out from reference TRBV11-2 and TRBJ2-1, the complete variable domain reads EAGVAQSPRYKIIEKRQSVAFWCNPISGHATLYWYQQILGQGPKLLIQFQNNGVVDDSQLPKDRFSAERLKGVDSTLKIQPAKLEDSAVYLCASSLSPGRYNEQFFGPGTRLTVL.

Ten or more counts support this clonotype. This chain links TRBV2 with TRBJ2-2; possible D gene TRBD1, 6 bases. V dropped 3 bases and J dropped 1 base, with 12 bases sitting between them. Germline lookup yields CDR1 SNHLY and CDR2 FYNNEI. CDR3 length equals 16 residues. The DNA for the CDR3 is TGTGCCAGCAGTGATTCAGGGGTTGGGAACACCGGGGAGCTGTTTTTT. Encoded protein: CASSDSGVGNTGELFF.

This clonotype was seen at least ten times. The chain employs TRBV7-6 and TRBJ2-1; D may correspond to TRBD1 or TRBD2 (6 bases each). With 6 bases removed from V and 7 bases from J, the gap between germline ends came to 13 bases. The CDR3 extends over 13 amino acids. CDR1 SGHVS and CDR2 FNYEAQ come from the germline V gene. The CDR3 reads CASRPLGGNEQFF. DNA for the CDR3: TGTGCCAGCAGACCGTTAGGGGGGAATGAGCAGTTCTTC.

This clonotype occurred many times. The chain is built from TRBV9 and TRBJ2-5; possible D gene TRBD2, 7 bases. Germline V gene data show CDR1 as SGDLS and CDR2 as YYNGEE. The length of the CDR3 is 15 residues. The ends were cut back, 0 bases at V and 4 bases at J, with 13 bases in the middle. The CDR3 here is CASSVGGGSGETQYF. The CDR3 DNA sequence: TGTGCCAGCAGCGTAGGGGGGGGCTCAGGAGAGACCCAGTACTTC.

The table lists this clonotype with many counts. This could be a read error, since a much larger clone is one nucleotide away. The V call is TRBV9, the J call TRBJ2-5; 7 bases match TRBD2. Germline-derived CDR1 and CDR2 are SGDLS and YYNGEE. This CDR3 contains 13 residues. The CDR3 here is CVSSAWGGETQYF. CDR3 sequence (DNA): TGTGTCAGCAGCGCCTGGGGGGGAGAGACCCAGTACTTC.

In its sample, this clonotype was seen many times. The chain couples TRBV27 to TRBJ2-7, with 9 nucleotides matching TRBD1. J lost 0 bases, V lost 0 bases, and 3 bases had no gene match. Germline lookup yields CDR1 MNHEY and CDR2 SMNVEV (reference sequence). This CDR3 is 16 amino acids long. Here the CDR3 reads CASSLSGDRASYEQYV. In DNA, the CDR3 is TGTGCCAGCAGTTTATCTGGGGACAGGGCCTCCTACGAGCAGTACGTC.

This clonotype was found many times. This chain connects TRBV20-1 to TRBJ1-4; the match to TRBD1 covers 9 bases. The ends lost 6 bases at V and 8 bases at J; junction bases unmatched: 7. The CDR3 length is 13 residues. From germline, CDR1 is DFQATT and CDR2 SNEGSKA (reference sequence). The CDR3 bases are TGCAGTGCCAGGACAGGGGTGGGAGAAAAACTGTTTTTT. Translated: CSARTGVGEKLFF.

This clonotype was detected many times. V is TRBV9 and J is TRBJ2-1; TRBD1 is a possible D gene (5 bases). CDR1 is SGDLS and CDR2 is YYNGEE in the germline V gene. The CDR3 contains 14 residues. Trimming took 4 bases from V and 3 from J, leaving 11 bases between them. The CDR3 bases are TGTGCCAGCAGCAAGGACACCTACTACAATGAGCAGTTCTTC. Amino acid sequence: CASSKDTYYNEQFF.

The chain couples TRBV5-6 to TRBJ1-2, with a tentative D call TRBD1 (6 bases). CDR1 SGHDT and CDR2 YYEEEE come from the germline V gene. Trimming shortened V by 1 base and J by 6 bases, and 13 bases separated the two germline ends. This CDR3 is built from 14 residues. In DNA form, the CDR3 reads TGTGCCAGCAGCTTGCTTGGGCAGGGGAATGGCTACACCTTC. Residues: CASSLLGQGNGYTF.

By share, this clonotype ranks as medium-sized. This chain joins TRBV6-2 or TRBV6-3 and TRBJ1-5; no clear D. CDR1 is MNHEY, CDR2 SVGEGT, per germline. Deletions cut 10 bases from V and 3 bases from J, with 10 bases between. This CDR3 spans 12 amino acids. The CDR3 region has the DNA TGTGCCACCACCAAGTCCAATCAGCCCCAGCATTTT. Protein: CATTKSNQPQHF.